The 24 T cell receptor beta chains given below trace back to one sample, sequenced in a study of radiotherapy plus CTLA-4 blockade in lung cancer. The protocol was immunoSEQ multiplex PCR, while the TCRdb copy is restricted to in-frame clones and leaves out a portion. Of more than 55,000 clones in the sample, more than 60% were seen once. The starting material was peripheral blood, obtained from a patient treated with radiotherapy plus ipilimumab. These receptors were obtained from a human donor with non-small cell lung cancer who had a complete response to radiotherapy plus ipilimumab.

The chain joins TRBV5-1 to TRBJ2-2, with 7 bases aligning to TRBD1. Losses at the gene ends were 4 bases for V and 1 base for J; bases not matched to a gene: 7. The germline CDR1 and CDR2 sequences are SGHRS and YFSETQ. This CDR3 contains 16 residues. The CDR3 loop is CASSLRTGGNTGELFF. The CDR3 bases are TGCGCCAGCAGCCTTAGGACAGGAGGGAACACCGGGGAGCTGTTTTTT.

This chain connects TRBV27 to TRBJ1-4, with 7 bases lining up with TRBD1. Germline V CDR1 and CDR2: MNHEY, SMNVEV (reference sequence). The CDR3 has 14 residues. With V trimmed by 8 bases and J by 0 bases, 3 bases remained unmatched. The CDR3 is CASGTVATNEKLFF. In DNA, the CDR3 is TGTGCCAGCGGGACAGTTGCAACTAATGAAAAACTGTTTTTT.

This chain uses TRBV7-2 with TRBJ2-1; 8 bases are a match to TRBD1. Looked up from germline, CDR1 is SGHTA and CDR2 is FQGNSA. The V gene end was trimmed by 8 bases and the J gene end by 7 bases; junction bases not matched to a gene: 13. The CDR3 runs to 15 residues. For the CDR3, the DNA is TGTGCCAGCCGCCGGACAGGGAACTTTTTAAATGAGCAGTTCTTC. This codes for CASRRTGNFLNEQFF. Full variable domain (missing parts from reference TRBV7-2 and TRBJ2-1): GAGVSQSPSNKVTEKGKDVELRCDPISGHTALYWYRQSLGQGLEFLIYFQGNSAPDKSGLPSDRFSAERTGGSVSTLTIQRTQQEDSAVYLCASRRTGNFLNEQFFGPGTRLTVL.

V is TRBV7-9 and J is TRBJ2-6, with 9 bases matching TRBD1. CDR3 length equals 17 residues. Germline V CDR1 and CDR2: SEHNR, FQNEAQ (reference sequence). With 1 base clipped from V and 0 bases from J, the junction kept 1 base outside the gene matches. The CDR3 region is CASSLVTGGSGANVLTF. The CDR3 nucleotides read TGTGCCAGCAGCTTAGTGACAGGGGGCTCTGGGGCCAACGTCCTGACTTTC.

The V and J genes are TRBV7-8 and TRBJ2-2, with 7 bases lining up with TRBD2. V shed 0 bases and J 6 bases; nucleotides not matched to a gene: 4. CDR1 and CDR2 (germline): SGHVS, FQNEAQ. This CDR3 is 15 amino acids long. This chain's CDR3 is CASSLAGGFPGELFF. DNA for the CDR3: TGTGCCAGCAGCTTAGCGGGGGGGTTCCCCGGGGAGCTGTTTTTT.

This clone was observed a single time. V gene TRBV30 combines with J gene TRBJ2-7; D gene ambiguous. The CDR3 consists of 13 residues. Germline V gives CDR1 GTSNPN, CDR2 SVGIG (reference sequence). The ends were cut back, 2 bases at V and 0 bases at J, with 8 bases in the middle. The CDR3 DNA is TGTGCCTGGAGTAAGAGGAACTCCTACGAGCAGTACGTC. It translates to CAWSKRNSYEQYV.

The genes are TRBV7-2 and TRBJ1-3; D perhaps matches TRBD1 (5 bases). This CDR3 contains 17 residues. Germline V gene data show CDR1 as SGHTA and CDR2 as FQGNSA. V was trimmed by 1 base and J by 0 bases, leaving 13 bases between them. CDR3 bases: TGTGCCAGCAGCTTAGGACCAGGGCCCAGCTCTGGAAACACCATATATTTT. Amino acids: CASSLGPGPSSGNTIYF. The entire variable domain, with the rest obtained from reference TRBV7-2 and TRBJ1-3, is as follows: GAGVSQSPSNKVTEKGKDVELRCDPISGHTALYWYRQSLGQGLEFLIYFQGNSAPDKSGLPSDRFSAERTGGSVSTLTIQRTQQEDSAVYLCASSLGPGPSSGNTIYFGEGSWLTVV.

The chain combines TRBV9 with TRBJ1-3; 8 bases fit TRBD1. CDR1 and CDR2 from the germline V gene are SGDLS and YYNGEE. The CDR3 extends over 15 amino acids. After removal of 0 bases from V and 6 bases from J, the junction contained 5 bases not matched to a gene. CDR3 in amino acids: CASSVATGEANTIYF. CDR3 nucleotides: TGTGCCAGCAGCGTAGCGACAGGGGAGGCAAACACCATATATTTT.

The chain is built from TRBV4-3 and TRBJ2-2; 7 bases agree with TRBD1. Losses at the gene ends were 0 bases for V and 3 bases for J; bases not matched to a gene: 7. Germline lookup yields CDR1 LGHNA and CDR2 YSLEER. This CDR3 comprises 17 residues. The CDR3 bases are TGCGCCAGCAGCCAAGATCTGGCAGGGGGATACACCGGGGAGCTGTTTTTT. Residues: CASSQDLAGGYTGELFF.

The J gene is TRBJ2-5, the V gene TRBV11-2; 10 bases align to TRBD2. The CDR3 runs to 16 residues. In germline, CDR1 is SGHAT, CDR2 FQNNGV. V lost 7 bases to trimming and J lost 5 bases; unmatched junction nucleotides: 13. The CDR3 reads CASTRSLAGGVETQYF. CDR3 sequence (DNA): TGTGCCAGCACCCGTAGCTTAGCGGGAGGTGTGGAGACCCAGTACTTC.

The chain has TRBV20-1 and TRBJ1-2; D unresolved. Germline CDR1 is DFQATT and CDR2 is SNEGSKA (reference sequence). The CDR3 extends over 11 amino acids. V was clipped by 7 bases and J by 6 bases, with 12 bases between them. The CDR3 spells CSVAAAHGYTF. CDR3 in DNA: TGCAGTGTCGCAGCGGCCCATGGCTACACCTTC.

The chain combines TRBV19 with TRBJ2-1; 9 bases are shared with TRBD1. This CDR3 contains 11 residues. Germline lookup yields CDR1 LNHDA and CDR2 SQIVND (reference sequence). J was trimmed by 12 bases and V by 3 bases; bases with no gene match: 0. The CDR3 DNA sequence: TGTGCCAGTAGTATGGACAGGGGGCAGTTCTTC. Encoded protein: CASSMDRGQFF.

The gene calls are TRBV19 and TRBJ1-1, with 10 positions matching TRBD1. The CDR3 extends over 13 amino acids. The V gene's germline CDR1 is LNHDA and CDR2 SQIVND (reference sequence). V gave up 8 bases and J gave up 3 bases; unmatched junction bases: 3. CDR3 in amino acids: CASDRGQYTEAFF. In DNA, the CDR3 is TGTGCCAGTGACAGGGGGCAATACACTGAAGCTTTCTTT.

This sequence joins TRBV9 and TRBJ2-1, with 11 bases fitting TRBD1. This CDR3 is built from 15 residues. Trimming took 3 bases from V and 10 from J; bases not matched to a gene: 9. In germline, CDR1 is SGDLS, CDR2 YYNGEE. This chain's CDR3 is CASSAPGQGVWEQFF. CDR3 coding DNA: TGTGCCAGCAGCGCCCCGGGACAGGGGGTTTGGGAGCAGTTCTTC. Full variable domain (missing parts from reference TRBV9 and TRBJ2-1): DSGVTQTPKHLITATGQRVTLRCSPRSGDLSVYWYQQSLDQGLQFLIQYYNGEERAKGNILERFSAQQFPDLHSELNLSSLELGDSALYFCASSAPGQGVWEQFFGPGTRLTVL.

V is TRBV27 and J is TRBJ1-1; 9 bases are a match to TRBD1. Germline CDR1 is MNHEY and CDR2 is SMNVEV (reference sequence). Trimming removed 8 bases from V and 0 bases from J; junction bases left unmatched: 16. The CDR3 length is 18 residues. This chain's CDR3 is CASRGGQGTLLLNTEAFF. The CDR3 DNA follows: TGTGCCAGCCGTGGAGGACAGGGGACCTTGTTATTGAACACTGAAGCTTTCTTT.

The chain couples TRBV5-1 to TRBJ1-6; D remains ambiguous. CDR3 length equals 14 residues. From germline, CDR1 is SGHRS and CDR2 YFSETQ. The V and J ends lost 0 bases and 9 bases respectively, with 10 bases between them. The CDR3: CASSLGQSGSPLHF. In DNA, the CDR3 is TGCGCCAGCAGCTTGGGGCAAAGTGGTTCACCCCTCCACTTT.

This chain links TRBV5-1 with TRBJ2-3, with TRBD2 as a possible D gene (6 bases). Per the germline V gene, CDR1 is SGHRS and CDR2 is YFSETQ. V lost 5 bases and J 0 bases, leaving 10 bases between the germline ends. This CDR3 contains 14 residues. CDR3 sequence (DNA): TGCGCCAGCAGAGACGGGACTAGCACAGATACGCAGTATTTT. Amino acids: CASRDGTSTDTQYF.

The chain carries TRBV14 and TRBJ2-5, with a tentative D call TRBD2 (6 bases). The V and J ends lost 3 bases and 2 bases respectively, with 13 bases between them. The germline gives CDR1 SGHDN, CDR2 FVKESK. CDR3 size: 15 residues. The DNA of the CDR3 is TGTGCCAGCAGCCAGGGGACTTTTATTCAAGAGACCCAGTACTTC. It is translated as CASSQGTFIQETQYF. The complete variable domain, with remaining parts taken from reference TRBV14 and TRBJ2-5, reads EAGVTQFPSHSVIEKGQTVTLRCDPISGHDNLYWYRRVMGKEIKFLLHFVKESKQDESGMPNNRFLAERTGGTYSTLKVQPAELEDSGVYFCASSQGTFIQETQYFGPGTRLLVL.

The chain carries TRBV7-6 and TRBJ1-6; D not certain. Germline V gene data show CDR1 as SGHVS and CDR2 as FNYEAQ. CDR3 length: 16 amino acids. V lost 2 bases and J 6 bases, leaving 14 bases between the germline ends. CDR3 in DNA: TGTGCCAGCAGCTTAAGTGCCGGAGATCGTAATTCACCCCTCCACTTT. This translates into CASSLSAGDRNSPLHF.

The chain employs TRBV12-5 and TRBJ2-7; 9 bases map to TRBD1. V lost 5 bases and J lost 2; bases outside the gene matches: 4. The CDR3 loop spans 14 amino acids. Germline CDR1 is LGHNT and CDR2 is FRNRAP. The CDR3 bases are TGTGCTAGTGGTACCCGACAGGGGGCCTACGAGCAGTACTTC. Protein sequence: CASGTRQGAYEQYF. Combining the CDR3 with reference TRBV12-5 and TRBJ2-7 gives the whole variable domain DARVTQTPRHKVTEMGQEVTMRCQPILGHNTVFWYRQTMMQGLELLAYFRNRAPLDDSGMPKDRFSAEMPDATLATLKIQPSEPRDSAVYFCASGTRQGAYEQYFGPGTRLTVT.

The rearrangement joins TRBV12-5 to TRBJ2-3, with D maybe TRBD1 (6 bases). Germline values: CDR1 LGHNT, CDR2 FRNRAP. V lost 5 bases and J 6 bases, leaving 15 bases between the germline ends. The CDR3 has 14 amino acids. The CDR3 nucleotides read TGTGCTAGTGGTCAAAGCGCTCAGGGGGATACGCAGTATTTT. Protein product: CASGQSAQGDTQYF. Supplemented by reference TRBV12-5 and TRBJ2-3, the full variable domain reads DARVTQTPRHKVTEMGQEVTMRCQPILGHNTVFWYRQTMMQGLELLAYFRNRAPLDDSGMPKDRFSAEMPDATLATLKIQPSEPRDSAVYFCASGQSAQGDTQYFGPGTRLTVL.

There are a few counts of this clone. This chain links TRBV28 with TRBJ2-7; 8 bases line up with TRBD2. V shed 5 bases, J shed 2 bases, and the junction held 5 bases outside the gene matches. Looked up from germline, CDR1 is MDHEN and CDR2 is SYDVKM. This CDR3 has 14 residues. DNA for the CDR3: TGTGCCAGCAGTGCCCCGGGGGGGGCCTACGAGCAGTACGTC. Protein: CASSAPGGAYEQYV.

CDR3 sequence reads: CASSLWGGKDEQYV. Here the CDR3 DNA reads TGTGCCAGCAGCTTATGGGGCGGGAAAGACGAGCAGTACGTC. The gene calls are TRBV7-9 and TRBJ2-7, with D possibly TRBD2 on 6 matching bases. The CDR3 is 14 residues long. Trimming took off 2 bases at V and 5 bases at J, with 13 bases between the two ends. Germline CDR1 reads SEHNR; CDR2 reads FQNEAQ (reference sequence).

In its sample, this clone was seen many times. This chain connects TRBV7-6 to TRBJ2-3, with D tentatively TRBD1 (5 bases). V gave up 0 bases and J gave up 0 bases, with 13 bases separating them. This CDR3 is 17 amino acids long. Per germline, CDR1 SGHVS and CDR2 FNYEAQ. The CDR3 DNA reads as TGTGCCAGCAGCTTAGCAGGGGCCAAGACTAGCACAGATACGCAGTATTTT. Protein: CASSLAGAKTSTDTQYF. Combining the CDR3 with reference TRBV7-6 and TRBJ2-3 gives the whole variable domain GAGVSQSPRYKVTKRGQDVALRCDPISGHVSLYWYRQALGQGPEFLTYFNYEAQQDKSGLPNDRFSAERPEGSISTLTIQRTEQRDSAMYRCASSLAGAKTSTDTQYFGPGTRLTVL.